These T cell receptor beta chains were read from a single sample in a study of cytomegalovirus exposure and HLA in healthy donors. Clones were read by immunoSEQ multiplex PCR, and TCRdb kept only the in-frame ones, dropping some. The repertoire includes roughly 120,000 clones, about 82% of them detected once, and around 2.1% sits in the top ten. Material: PBMCs. These receptors all come from a man aged 50 to 60 in good health and CMV-seronegative. CDR3s include the opening cysteine and the closing phenylalanine or tryptophan. The D gene is left open where the match is weak. Clone sizes are given selectively: once, few, many, or a class where the clone is expanded.

>TRBJ2-2|NA|TRBV5-6|TRBD2
TGTGCCAGCAGCTGGGCCGTGACTAGCGGGGCGAACGGGGAGCTGTTTTTT
CASSWAVTSGANGELFF
>TRBJ2-3|few|TRBV28|NA
TGTGCCAGCGACAATAGAGTGGCAGATACGCAGTATTTT
CASDNRVADTQYF
>TRBJ1-5|few|TRBV15|NA
TGTGCCACCAGCAGAGATCGAGGTTTGCGGAGCAATCAGCCCCAGCATTTT
CATSRDRGLRSNQPQHF
>TRBJ1-1|NA|TRBV5-1|NA
TGCGCCAGCAGCTCGGTCGCGAACACTGAAGCTTTCTTT
CASSSVANTEAFF
>TRBJ1-1|NA|TRBV6-5|NA
TGTGCCAGCAGACTGACAGGTCAAGGAACTGAAGCTTTCTTT
CASRLTGQGTEAFF
>TRBJ2-1|NA|TRBV6-1|TRBD1
TGTGCCAGCAGTGAAGGGTCAGGACAGGCGTACAATGAGCAGTTCTTC
CASSEGSGQAYNEQFF
>TRBJ1-1|once|TRBV7-2|TRBD1
TGTGCCAGCAGCTTAGCGTCATTTATCGGCGCAGGGGGCGCGTTTAGGAACACTGAAGCTTTCTTT
CASSLASFIGAGGAFRNTEAFF
>TRBJ2-7|NA|TRBV15|NA
TGTGCCACCAGCGAGGGGGTCACCTACGAGCAGTACTTC
CATSEGVTYEQYF
>TRBJ2-1|NA|TRBV9|NA
TGTGCCAGCAGCGGACAGGCAGGACGTTGGGGAAATGAGCAGTTCTTC
CASSGQAGRWGNEQFF
>TRBJ2-3|NA|TRBV29-1|NA
TGCAGCGGAGGACAGAGCACAGATACGCAGTATTTT
CSGGQSTDTQYF
>TRBJ2-1|NA|TRBV2|TRBD2
TGTGCCAGCAGTGGGCTAGCGGGGGGGGCCTACAATGAGCAGTTCTTC
CASSGLAGGAYNEQFF
>TRBJ1-1|NA|TRBV5-1|NA
TGCGCCAGCAGCCCCGTCCAGTACACTGAAGCTTTCTTT
CASSPVQYTEAFF
>TRBJ2-3|once|TRBV4-2|NA
TGTGCCAGCAGCCACGCGACAGGGAGGTATTTGTTGGATGCTCGCACAGATACGCAGTATTTT
CASSHATGRYLLDARTDTQYF
>TRBJ1-2|few|TRBV6-5|TRBD1
TGTGCCAGCAGTCGACAGGGGAGCTATGGCTACACCTTC
CASSRQGSYGYTF
>TRBJ2-5|NA|TRBV9|NA
TGTGCCAGCAGCGTAGGGGGCCCCCAAGAGACCCAGTACTTC
CASSVGGPQETQYF
>TRBJ1-1|NA|TRBV10-3|NA
TGTGCCATCAGACAGGGTGTGAGGAACACTGAAGCTTTCTTT
CAIRQGVRNTEAFF
>TRBJ2-1|medium-sized|TRBV11-3|NA
TGTGCCAGCAGCGATAGTAGGGGGGGCAATGAGCAGTTCTTC
CASSDSRGGNEQFF
>TRBJ1-1|NA|TRBV5-1|NA
TGCGCCAGCAGCTTGGACGCGATGAACACTGAAGCTTTCTTT
CASSLDAMNTEAFF
>TRBJ1-2|once|TRBV7-2|NA
TGTGCCAGCAGCTTAGCCCCCCGCGGAGCTAACTATGGCTACACCTTC
CASSLAPRGANYGYTF
>TRBJ2-7|NA|TRBV30|NA
TGTGCCTGCAGGACAGAGAACTACGAGCAGTACTTC
CACRTENYEQYF
>TRBJ1-2|NA|TRBV14|TRBD1
TGTGCCAGCAGCTCGGACAGGAAAGGCTACACCTTC
CASSSDRKGYTF
>TRBJ1-6|NA|TRBV5-4|TRBD1
TGTGCCAGCAGCTTGGCTACAGGGGAACCTCGATCACCCCTCCACTTT
CASSLATGEPRSPLHF
>TRBJ1-1|once|TRBV27|NA
TGTGCCAGCAGTTCCCACGGGCGGGAGTCCACTGAAGCTTTCTTT
CASSSHGRESTEAFF
>TRBJ1-4|NA|TRBV7-2|TRBD1
TGTGCCAGCAGCCTCGACAGGGTGGGTGAAAAACTGTTTTTT
CASSLDRVGEKLFF
>TRBJ2-1|NA|TRBV7-9|NA
TGTTCCAGCAGCTCCTACCCCGGCGGAAGATTCTCCTACAATGAGCAGTTCTTC
CSSSSYPGGRFSYNEQFF
>TRBJ2-3|NA|TRBV5-4|TRBD1
TGTGCCAGCAGCCAGGACAGGGCGGCAGATACGCAGTATTTT
CASSQDRAADTQYF
>TRBJ1-5|NA|TRBV6-1|NA
TGTGCCGGCAAACAGACTAGCAATCAGCCCCAGCATTTT
CAGKQTSNQPQHF
>TRBJ2-4|NA|TRBV5-1|NA
TGCGCCAGCAGCGGAACGACAGCTGGGGACATTCAGTACTTC
CASSGTTAGDIQYF
>TRBJ1-1|NA|TRBV6-1|NA
TGTGCCAGCTCGCGGGGGAACACTGAAGCTTTCTTT
CASSRGNTEAFF
>TRBJ1-1|NA|TRBV10-3|NA
TGTGCCATCAGATCAACGCCGGACACTGAAGCTTTCTTT
CAIRSTPDTEAFF
>TRBJ1-1|once|TRBV4-1|NA
TGCGCCAGCAGCGAAGAAGAGGGCCAAGTGAACACTGAAGCTTTCTTT
CASSEEEGQVNTEAFF
>TRBJ1-1|NA|TRBV4-2|TRBD1
TGTGCCAGCAGCCAAGCTCCGACAGGGGATAACACTGAAGCTTTCTTT
CASSQAPTGDNTEAFF
>TRBJ1-5|NA|TRBV11-3|TRBD1
TGTGCCAGCAGCTTACTTCCTCCCCTGGACAGGAGATATAGCAATCAGCCCCAGCATTTT
CASSLLPPLDRRYSNQPQHF
>TRBJ1-5|NA|TRBV28|TRBD1
TGTGCCAGCAGCTTCCCGGGACAGGGATTGAGCAATCAGCCCCAGCATTTT
CASSFPGQGLSNQPQHF
>TRBJ2-5|NA|TRBV6-5|NA
TGTGCCAGCAGTTACTCGAGACTTACCCAAGAGACCCAGTACTTC
CASSYSRLTQETQYF
>TRBJ1-2|NA|TRBV4-3|NA
TGCGCCAGCAGCCAAGATTTTACAGGGTGGAACTATGGCTACACCTTC
CASSQDFTGWNYGYTF
>TRBJ1-1|few|TRBV10-3|TRBD1
TGTGCCATCAGTGGACAGGGGAAGAACACTGAAGCTTTCTTT
CAISGQGKNTEAFF
>TRBJ2-2|NA|TRBV30|NA
TGTGCCTGGAGTCAGGGCCCGAACACCGGGGAGCTGTTTTTT
CAWSQGPNTGELFF
>TRBJ2-1|NA|TRBV4-1|NA
TGCGCCAGCAGCCAACGCTCGAGGTGGAGCGGGCCAGCCTACAATGAGCAGTTCTTC
CASSQRSRWSGPAYNEQFF
>TRBJ2-2|NA|TRBV10-3|NA
TGTGCCATCAGTGAACGAAACACGGGCACCGGGGAGCTGTTTTTT
CAISERNTGTGELFF
>TRBJ1-1|NA|TRBV5-1|NA
TGCGCCAGCAGCCTCACAGGGATGGAGATTGGTGAAGCTTTCTTT
CASSLTGMEIGEAFF
>TRBJ2-2|NA|TRBV30|TRBD2
TGTGCCTGGAAATTGGCGGGGGGGGAGGGTGCGAACACCGGGGAGCTGTTTTTT
CAWKLAGGEGANTGELFF